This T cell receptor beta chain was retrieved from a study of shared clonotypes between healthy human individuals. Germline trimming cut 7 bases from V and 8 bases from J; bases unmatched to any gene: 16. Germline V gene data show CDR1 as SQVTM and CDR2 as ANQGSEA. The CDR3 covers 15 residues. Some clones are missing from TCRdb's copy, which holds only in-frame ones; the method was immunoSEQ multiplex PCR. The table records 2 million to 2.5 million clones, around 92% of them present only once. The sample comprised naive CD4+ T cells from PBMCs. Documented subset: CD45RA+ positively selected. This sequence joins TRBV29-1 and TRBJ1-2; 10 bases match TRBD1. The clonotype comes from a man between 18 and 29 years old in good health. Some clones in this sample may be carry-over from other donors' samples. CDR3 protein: CSADRDRGRAGGYTF. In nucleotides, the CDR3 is TGCAGCGCCGACCGGGACAGGGGAAGGGCAGGAGGCTACACCTTC.